This TCR beta chain came from a study of blood T cell repertoires in COVID-19. The authors' processing: Amplification with reference gene primers provided the estimates of nucleated cell counts. Profiling relied on immunoSEQ multiplex PCR, and the TCRdb table lists in-frame clones only, not all of them. V and J calls and clone size are given by that table; D and trimming were obtained from the DNA. The data hold 200,000 to 250,000 clones, with 84% observed a single time. This clonotype was obtained from a woman between 40 and 50 years old who had recovered from COVID-19. The sample comprised PBMCs or T cells enriched from blood (not recorded which).

The CDR3 nucleotides are TGTGCCAGCAGCCCGGGCGGGACTAGCGTACAAGAGACCCAGTACTTC. Translated, it gives CASSPGGTSVQETQYF. The rearrangement joins TRBV11-2 to TRBJ2-5; 10 bases fit TRBD2. In germline, CDR1 is SGHAT, CDR2 FQNNGV. The length of the CDR3 is 16 residues. J lost 2 bases, V lost 5 bases, and 8 bases had no gene match. The whole variable domain, filled in from reference TRBV11-2 and TRBJ2-5, reads EAGVAQSPRYKIIEKRQSVAFWCNPISGHATLYWYQQILGQGPKLLIQFQNNGVVDDSQLPKDRFSAERLKGVDSTLKIQPAKLEDSAVYLCASSPGGTSVQETQYFGPGTRLLVL.